This T cell receptor beta chain was documented in a study of blood T cell repertoires in COVID-19. Study information: PBMCs, B-cell-depleted T cells, or T cells were the source of the cDNA or gDNA that made up the material.

The study assigned cohorts using participant-reported clinical history. Shortly before study entry, within 2 weeks, exposed participants had met a COVID-19 case. In the study's own analysis: The authors estimated nucleated cell counts from reference gene primer amplification. The method was immunoSEQ multiplex PCR; TCRdb's version includes in-frame clones alone and lacks a portion of them. That table supplies the V and J calls and clone size; D and trimming were determined from the DNA. The sample has approximately 280,000 clones; around 83% are singletons. This TCR was recovered from a man aged 40-50 years who had been exposed to COVID-19. Sequencing input: PBMCs or T cells enriched from blood (not recorded which).

CDR3 DNA sequence: TGCGCCAGCAGTCGGGACTTAAATCAGCCCCAGCATTTT. Amino acids: CASSRDLNQPQHF. The rearrangement uses TRBV10-1 and TRBJ1-5, with D perhaps matching TRBD1 (5 bases). CDR3 length: 13 residues. V was cut by 5 bases and J by 4 bases, with 9 bases left in between. Germline V gives CDR1 WNHNN, CDR2 SYGVQD (reference sequence).